This T cell receptor beta chain was documented in a study of cytomegalovirus exposure and HLA in healthy donors. 60 Vbeta and 13 Jbeta primers were used in PCR. In the original analysis: A follow-up analysis tallied 65 million to 80 million unique TCR beta chains, roughly 11 million shared. Using immunoSEQ multiplex PCR, the repertoire was profiled, and TCRdb retains in-frame clones only, with some absent. Clonal size and the V and J genes are those of that table, whereas D and trimming came from the DNA. In the table there are roughly 120,000 clones, around four fifths of which are singletons. As regards this clone: Its target is unknown.

Germline CDR1 LGHNA, CDR2 YSLEER. The ends were cut back, 1 base at V and 1 base at J, with 6 bases in the middle. The CDR3 extends over 14 amino acids. Findings and caveats of the study: TRBV6-2, TRBV6-3 and other indistinguishable V segments were excluded. The authors enumerated around 150 TCR beta chains as linked to cytomegalovirus. Later on, an analysis tied around 17,000 TCR beta sequences to HLA alleles at 0.05 false discovery rate.

The gene calls are TRBV4-3 and TRBJ2-3; a possible D gene is TRBD2 (5 bases). This clonotype was sampled from a male donor in good health and CMV-seropositive. Sequenced input: PBMCs. The DNA for the CDR3 is TGCGCCAGCAGCCAAGTGGAGGGCACAGATACGCAGTATTTT. This codes for CASSQVEGTDTQYF.